This T cell receptor (beta chain) stems from a study of OX40 agonist ivuxolimab in advanced cancers. Whole-study findings and limits: At 0.1 to 3.0 mg/kg, CD4+ and CD8+ blood T cells expanded clonally by week 6. Specificity for antigen went undetermined in the expanded peripheral T cells. In general, CD8+ T cells held more expanded clones than CD4+ did, on average.

The germline V gene has CDR1 SGHVS and CDR2 FQNEAQ. With 5 bases removed from V and 3 bases from J, the gap between germline ends came to 24 bases. The CDR3 length is 18 residues. TCRdb's copy holds only in-frame clones and misses some; the assay was immunoSEQ multiplex PCR. The sample contains over 50,000 clones, 82% of which appear only once. Concerning this clone itself: The antigen is not known.

Samples were taken at baseline and on day 1 of cycles 4 and 7. V is TRBV7-8 and J is TRBJ2-3, with D perhaps TRBD1 (6 bases). The source material was CD4+ or CD8+ T cells sorted from blood, sampled in a trial of the OX40 agonist ivuxolimab. The TCR sequence derives from an adult with an advanced solid tumor such as melanoma, head and neck, liver or kidney cancer. The chain's CDR3 is CASSPYRFLGGGTDTQYF. As DNA, the CDR3 is TGTGCCAGCAGCCCCTATCGTTTTCTAGGGGGTGGGACAGATACGCAGTATTTT. Combining the CDR3 with reference TRBV7-8 and TRBJ2-3 gives the whole variable domain GAGVSQSPRYKVAKRGQDVALRCDPISGHVSLFWYQQALGQGPEFLTYFQNEAQLDKSGLPSDRFFAERPEGSVSTLKIQRTQQEDSAVYLCASSPYRFLGGGTDTQYFGPGTRLTVL.